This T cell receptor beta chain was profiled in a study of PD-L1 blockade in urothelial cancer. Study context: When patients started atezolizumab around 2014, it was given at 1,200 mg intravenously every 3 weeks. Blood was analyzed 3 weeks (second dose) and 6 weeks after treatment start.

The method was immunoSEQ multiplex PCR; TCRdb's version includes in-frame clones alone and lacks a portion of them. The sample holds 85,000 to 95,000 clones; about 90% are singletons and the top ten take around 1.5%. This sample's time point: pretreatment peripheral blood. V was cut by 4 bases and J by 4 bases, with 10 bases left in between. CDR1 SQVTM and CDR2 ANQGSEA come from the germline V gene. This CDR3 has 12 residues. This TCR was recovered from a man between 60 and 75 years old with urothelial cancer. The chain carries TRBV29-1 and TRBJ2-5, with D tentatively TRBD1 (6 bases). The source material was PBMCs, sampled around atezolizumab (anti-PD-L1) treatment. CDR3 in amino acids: CSVGTGLETQYF. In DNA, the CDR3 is TGCAGCGTTGGAACAGGGTTAGAGACCCAGTACTTC.